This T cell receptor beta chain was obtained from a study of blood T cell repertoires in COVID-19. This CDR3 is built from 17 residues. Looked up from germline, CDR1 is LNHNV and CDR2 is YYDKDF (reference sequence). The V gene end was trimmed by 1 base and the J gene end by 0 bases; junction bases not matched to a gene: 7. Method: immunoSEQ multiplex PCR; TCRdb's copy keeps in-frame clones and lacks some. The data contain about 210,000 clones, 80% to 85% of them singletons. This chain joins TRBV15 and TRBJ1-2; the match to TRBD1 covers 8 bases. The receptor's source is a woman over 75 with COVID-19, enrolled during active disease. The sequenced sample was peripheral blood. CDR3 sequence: CATSRGGTGPANYGYTF. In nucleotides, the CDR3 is TGTGCCACCAGCAGAGGAGGGACAGGTCCGGCTAACTATGGCTACACCTTC.